This T cell receptor (beta chain) derives from a study of T cell responses to AZD1222 COVID-19 vaccine. Study as a whole: Second-dose schedules of about 4 or about 12 weeks were combined. Notes on the study in general: Females outnumbered males among donors, who were mostly white British; clonal diversity was possibly underestimated. Two doses of AZD1222 preceded a rise in Spike-specific TCR breadth and depth. With dominance at 160-218 and 743-854, vaccine-associated CD4 TCRs spanned spike.

Worth noting for this clone: The antigen remains unidentified.

Profiling relied on immunoSEQ multiplex PCR, and the TCRdb table lists in-frame clones only, not all of them. The data show roughly 130,000 clones, 80% to 90% seen once. The CDR3 sequence is 13 residues long. CDR1 is MDHEN and CDR2 is SYDVKM in the germline V gene. The junction had 5 bases not matched to a gene; V was cut back by 8 bases and J by 4 bases. The chain carries TRBV28 and TRBJ1-2; 9 bases map to TRBD1. The sample in question was peripheral blood, obtained on day 0 of AZD1222 vaccination. The TCR was taken from an adult in good health. CDR3 sequence reads: CASRQGESYGYTF. The CDR3 nucleotides read TGTGCCAGCCGACAGGGGGAGAGCTATGGCTACACCTTC.